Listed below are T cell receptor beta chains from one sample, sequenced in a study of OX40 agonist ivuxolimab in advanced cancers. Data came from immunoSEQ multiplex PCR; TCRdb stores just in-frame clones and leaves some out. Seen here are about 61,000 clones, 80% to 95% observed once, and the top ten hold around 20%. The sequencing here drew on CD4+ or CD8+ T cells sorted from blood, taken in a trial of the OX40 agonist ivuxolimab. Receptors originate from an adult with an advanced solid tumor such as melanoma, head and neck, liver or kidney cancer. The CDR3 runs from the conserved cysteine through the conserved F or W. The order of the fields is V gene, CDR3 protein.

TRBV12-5 CASVPPQQGVDGELFF
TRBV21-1 CASSKIRGTGNYGYTF
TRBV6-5 CASSPNRGLYEQYF
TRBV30 CAWSVPGSGTYEQYF
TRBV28 CASRTRRVSSYNSPLHF
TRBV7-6 CASSLQGEYGYTF
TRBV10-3 CAISDPSDSSYEQYF
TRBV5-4 CAARRDSYNEQFF
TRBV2 CASSDGLRFF
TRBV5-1 CASSFTGTGGNEQYF
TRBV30 CAWRFFAGGLNEQFF
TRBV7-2 CASSLGDSPFYEQYF
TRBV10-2 CASSERGWGYTF
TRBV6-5 CASTGFYGYTF
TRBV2 CASSGQGLAGGTEQFF
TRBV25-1 CASSESPSRVEGNTIYF
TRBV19 CASSVGPWNTEAFF
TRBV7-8 CASSSLAGRSYEQYF
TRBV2 CASSLGRAFF
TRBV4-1 CASSQGQGNQPQHF
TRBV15 CATSGRVRGLAEAFF
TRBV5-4 CASSLRETQYF
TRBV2 CASRAGEKLFF
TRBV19 CASSIGGNTEAFF
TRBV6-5 CASSLIGGGNQPQHF
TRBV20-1 CSAGPHAQHF
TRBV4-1 CASSLRPTGYTEAFF
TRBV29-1 CSVEGIATDTQYF
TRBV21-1 CASSNRQQHPGPVGPLHF
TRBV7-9 CASSEVASTDTQYF
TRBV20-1 CSAEAYTEAFF
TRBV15 CATSRDHPRGGSSYNEQFF
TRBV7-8 CASRPGTGEYYEQYF
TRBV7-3 CASSLTSGGADTQYF